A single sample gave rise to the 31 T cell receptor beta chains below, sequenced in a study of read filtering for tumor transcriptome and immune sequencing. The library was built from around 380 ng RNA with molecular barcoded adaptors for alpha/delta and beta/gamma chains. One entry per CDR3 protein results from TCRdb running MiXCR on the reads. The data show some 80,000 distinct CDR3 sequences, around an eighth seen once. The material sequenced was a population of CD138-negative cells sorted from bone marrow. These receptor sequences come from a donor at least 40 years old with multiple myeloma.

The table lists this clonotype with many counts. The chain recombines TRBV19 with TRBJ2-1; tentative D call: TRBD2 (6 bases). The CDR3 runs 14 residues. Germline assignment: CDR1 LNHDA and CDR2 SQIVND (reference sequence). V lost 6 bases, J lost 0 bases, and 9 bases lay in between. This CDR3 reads CASRGTGSYNEQFF. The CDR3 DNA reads TGTGCCAGTAGGGGGACTGGCTCCTACAATGAGCAGTTCTTC.

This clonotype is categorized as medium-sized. As DNA, the CDR3 is TGTGCCAGCAGTTTCGACAGGGGCGCTGAAGCTTTCTTT. Protein: CASSFDRGAEAFF. The chain is built from TRBV12-3 or TRBV12-4 and TRBJ1-1; 8 bases agree with TRBD1. The CDR3 length is 13 residues. The V segment lost 3 bases and the J segment 6 bases; nucleotides outside the gene matches: 3.

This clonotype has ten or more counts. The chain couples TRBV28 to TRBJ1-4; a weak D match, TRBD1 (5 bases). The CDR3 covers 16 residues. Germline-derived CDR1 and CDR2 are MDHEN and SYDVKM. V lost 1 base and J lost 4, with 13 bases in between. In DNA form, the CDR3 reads TGTGCCAGCAGTTTATTTGGGGACGGTAATAATGAAAAACTGTTTTTT. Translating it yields CASSLFGDGNNEKLFF.

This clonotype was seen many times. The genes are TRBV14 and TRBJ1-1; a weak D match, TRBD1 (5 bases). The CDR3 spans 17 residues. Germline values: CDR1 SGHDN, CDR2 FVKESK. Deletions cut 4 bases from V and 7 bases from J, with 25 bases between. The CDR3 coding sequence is TGTGCCAGCAGCCGCCTACCTGGTCAGGGTCCGTTAAGTGAAGCTTTCTTT. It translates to CASSRLPGQGPLSEAFF.

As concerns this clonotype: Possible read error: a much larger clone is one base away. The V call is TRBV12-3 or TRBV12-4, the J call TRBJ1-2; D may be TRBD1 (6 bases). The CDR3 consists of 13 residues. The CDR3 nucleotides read TGTGCCAGCAGTAAGACAGGTTCCTATGGCTTCACCTTC. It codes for CASSKTGSYGFTF.

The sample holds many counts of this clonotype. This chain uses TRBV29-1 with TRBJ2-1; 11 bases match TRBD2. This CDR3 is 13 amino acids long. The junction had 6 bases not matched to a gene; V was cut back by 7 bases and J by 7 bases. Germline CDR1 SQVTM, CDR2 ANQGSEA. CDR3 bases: TGCAGCGCCTCACTAGCGGGAGTAAATGAGCAGTTCTTC. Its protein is CSASLAGVNEQFF.

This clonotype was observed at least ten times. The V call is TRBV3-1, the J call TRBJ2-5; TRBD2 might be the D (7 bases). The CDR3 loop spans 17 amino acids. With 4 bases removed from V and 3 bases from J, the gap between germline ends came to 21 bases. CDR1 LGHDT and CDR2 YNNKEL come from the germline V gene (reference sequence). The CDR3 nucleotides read TGTGCCAGCAGCCCTTCGGCGGGGGCGTCGGGAGAAGAGACCCAGTACTTC. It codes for CASSPSAGASGEETQYF.

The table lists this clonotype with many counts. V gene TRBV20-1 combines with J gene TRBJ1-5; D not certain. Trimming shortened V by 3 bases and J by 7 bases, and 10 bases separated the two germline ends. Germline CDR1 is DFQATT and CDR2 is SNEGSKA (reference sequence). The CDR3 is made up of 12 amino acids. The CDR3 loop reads CSASGAGQPQHF. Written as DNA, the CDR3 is TGCAGTGCTAGTGGAGCAGGCCAGCCCCAGCATTTT.

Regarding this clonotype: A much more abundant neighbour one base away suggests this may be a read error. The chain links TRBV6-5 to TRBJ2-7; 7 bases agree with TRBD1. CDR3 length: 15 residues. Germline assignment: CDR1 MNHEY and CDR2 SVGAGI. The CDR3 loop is CASSYSIRGSYGQYF. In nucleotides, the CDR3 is TGTGCTAGCAGTTACTCGATCAGGGGGTCCTACGGGCAGTACTTC.

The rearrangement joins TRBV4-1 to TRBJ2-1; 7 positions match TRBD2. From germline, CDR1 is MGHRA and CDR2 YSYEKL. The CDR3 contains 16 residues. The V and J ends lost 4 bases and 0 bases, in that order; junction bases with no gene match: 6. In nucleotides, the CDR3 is TGCGCCAGCAGCCGGGCGGGAGAATTCTCCTACAATGAGCAGTTCTTC. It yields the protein CASSRAGEFSYNEQFF.

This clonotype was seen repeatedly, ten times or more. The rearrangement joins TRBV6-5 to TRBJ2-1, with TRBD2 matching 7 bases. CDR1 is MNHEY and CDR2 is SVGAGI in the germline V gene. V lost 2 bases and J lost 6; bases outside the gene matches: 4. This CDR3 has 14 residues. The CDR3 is CASSYALASNEQFF. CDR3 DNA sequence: TGTGCCAGCAGTTACGCACTAGCGTCCAATGAGCAGTTCTTC.

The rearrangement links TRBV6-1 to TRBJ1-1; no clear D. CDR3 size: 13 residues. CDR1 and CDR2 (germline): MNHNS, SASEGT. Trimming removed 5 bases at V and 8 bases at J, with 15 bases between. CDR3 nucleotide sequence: TGTGCCAGCAGTTACGTTGGATCCTCCGAAGCTTTCTTT. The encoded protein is CASSYVGSSEAFF.

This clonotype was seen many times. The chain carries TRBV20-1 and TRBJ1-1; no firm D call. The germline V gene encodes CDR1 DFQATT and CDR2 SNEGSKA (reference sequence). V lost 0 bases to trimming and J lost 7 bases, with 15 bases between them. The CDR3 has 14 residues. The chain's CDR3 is CSARDISRESEAFF. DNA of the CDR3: TGCAGTGCTAGAGATATAAGCCGTGAGAGTGAAGCTTTCTTT.

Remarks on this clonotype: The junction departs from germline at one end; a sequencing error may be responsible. Here the CDR3 reads CASSLAVDSWLQEAQYF. The CDR3 DNA is TGCGCCAGCAGCTTGGCCGTAGACAGCTGGCTTCAAGAGGCCCAGTACTTC. This chain joins TRBV5-1 and TRBJ2-5; a weak D match, TRBD1 (5 bases). In germline, CDR1 is SGHRS, CDR2 YFSETQ. The CDR3 runs 17 residues. Complete variable domain (other parts from reference TRBV5-1 and TRBJ2-5): KAGVTQTPRYLIKTRGQQVTLSCSPISGHRSVSWYQQTPGQGLQFLFEYFSETQRNKGNFPGRFSGRQFSNSRSEMNVSTLELGDSALYLCASSLAVDSWLQEAQYFGPGTRLLVL.

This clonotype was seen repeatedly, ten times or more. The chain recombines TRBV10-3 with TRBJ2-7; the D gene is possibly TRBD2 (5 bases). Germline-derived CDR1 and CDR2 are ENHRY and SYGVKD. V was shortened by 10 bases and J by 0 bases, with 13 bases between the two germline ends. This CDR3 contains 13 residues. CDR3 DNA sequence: TGTGCCACCGGGGTACAGAGCTCCTACGAGCAGTACTTC. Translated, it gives CATGVQSSYEQYF.

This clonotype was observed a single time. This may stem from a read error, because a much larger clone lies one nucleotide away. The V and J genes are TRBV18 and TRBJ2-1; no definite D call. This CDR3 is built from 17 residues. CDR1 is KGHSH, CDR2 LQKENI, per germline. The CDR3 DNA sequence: TGTGCCAGCTCACCACTGATAGCAGGCGGCTCCTACAATGGGCAGTCCTTC. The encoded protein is CASSPLIAGGSYNGQSF.

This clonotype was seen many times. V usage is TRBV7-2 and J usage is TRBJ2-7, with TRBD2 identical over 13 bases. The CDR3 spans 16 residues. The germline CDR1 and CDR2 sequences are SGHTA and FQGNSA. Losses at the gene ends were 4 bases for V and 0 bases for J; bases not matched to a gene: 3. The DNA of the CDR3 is TGTGCCAGCAGCTCGGGACTAGCGGGACCCTCCTACGAGCAGTACTTC. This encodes CASSSGLAGPSYEQYF.

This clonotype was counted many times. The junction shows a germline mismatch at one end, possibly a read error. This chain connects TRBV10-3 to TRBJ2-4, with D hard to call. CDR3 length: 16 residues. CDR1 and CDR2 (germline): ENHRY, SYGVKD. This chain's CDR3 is CAMSESRTAAKNIQYF. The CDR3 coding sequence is TGTGCCATGAGTGAGTCGCGGACGGCAGCCAAAAACATTCAGTACTTC.

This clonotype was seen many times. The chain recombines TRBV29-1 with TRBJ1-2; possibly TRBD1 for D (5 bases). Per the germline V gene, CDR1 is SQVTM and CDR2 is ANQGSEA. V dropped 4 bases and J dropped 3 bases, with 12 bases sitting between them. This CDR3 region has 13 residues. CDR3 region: CSVGEGMDYGYTF. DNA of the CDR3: TGCAGCGTTGGGGAGGGGATGGACTATGGCTACACCTTC.

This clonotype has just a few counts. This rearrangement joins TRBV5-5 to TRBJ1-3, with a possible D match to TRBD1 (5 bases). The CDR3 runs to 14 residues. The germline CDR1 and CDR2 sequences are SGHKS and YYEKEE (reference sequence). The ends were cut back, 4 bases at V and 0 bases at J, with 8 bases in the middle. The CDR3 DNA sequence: TGTGCCAGCAGCCGACAGAGCTCTGGAAACACCATATATTTT. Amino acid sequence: CASSRQSSGNTIYF.

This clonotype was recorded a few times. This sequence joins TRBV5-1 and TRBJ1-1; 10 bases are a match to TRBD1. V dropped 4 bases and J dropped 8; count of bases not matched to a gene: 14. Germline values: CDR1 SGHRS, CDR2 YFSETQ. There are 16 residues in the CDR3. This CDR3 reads CASSLGQGPPMGEAFF. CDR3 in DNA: TGCGCCAGCAGCCTGGGACAGGGGCCCCCGATGGGCGAAGCTTTCTTT.

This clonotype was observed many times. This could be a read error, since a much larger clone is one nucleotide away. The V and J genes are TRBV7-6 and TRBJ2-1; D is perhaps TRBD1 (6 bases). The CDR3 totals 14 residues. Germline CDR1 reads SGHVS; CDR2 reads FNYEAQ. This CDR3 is CASSLEDSLDERFF. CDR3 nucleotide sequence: TGTGCCAGCAGCTTAGAGGACAGTTTAGATGAGCGGTTCTTC. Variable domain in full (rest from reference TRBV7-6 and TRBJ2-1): GAGVSQSPRYKVTKRGQDVALRCDPISGHVSLYWYRQALGQGPEFLTYFNYEAQQDKSGLPNDRFSAERPEGSISTLTIQRTEQRDSAMYRCASSLEDSLDERFFGPGTRLTVL.

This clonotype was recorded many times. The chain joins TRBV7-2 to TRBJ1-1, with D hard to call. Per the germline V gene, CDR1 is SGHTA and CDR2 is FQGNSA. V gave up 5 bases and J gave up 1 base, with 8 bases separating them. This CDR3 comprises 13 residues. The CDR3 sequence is CASSPSGNTEAFF. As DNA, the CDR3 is TGTGCCAGCAGCCCTAGCGGGAACACTGAAGCTTTCTTT.

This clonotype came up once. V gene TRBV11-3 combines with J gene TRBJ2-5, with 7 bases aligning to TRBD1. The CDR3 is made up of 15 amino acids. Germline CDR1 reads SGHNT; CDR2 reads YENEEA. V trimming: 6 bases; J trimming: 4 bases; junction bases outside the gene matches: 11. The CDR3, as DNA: TGTGCCAGCAGTCGGGACAGTCTAGGCCTAGAGACCCAGTACTTC. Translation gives CASSRDSLGLETQYF.

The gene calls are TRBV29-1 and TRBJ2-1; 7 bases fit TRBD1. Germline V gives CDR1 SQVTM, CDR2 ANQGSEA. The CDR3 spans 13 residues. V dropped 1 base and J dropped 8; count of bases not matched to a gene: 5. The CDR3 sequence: CSVEAGTDDEQFF. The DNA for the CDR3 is TGCAGCGTTGAAGCTGGGACAGACGATGAGCAGTTCTTC.

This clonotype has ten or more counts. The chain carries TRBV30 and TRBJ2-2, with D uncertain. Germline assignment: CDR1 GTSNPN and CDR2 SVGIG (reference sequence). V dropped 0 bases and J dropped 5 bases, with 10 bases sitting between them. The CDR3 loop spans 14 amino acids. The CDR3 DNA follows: TGTGCCTGGAGTGTGCGGCTTGTAACCGGGGAGCTGTTTTTT. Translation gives CAWSVRLVTGELFF.

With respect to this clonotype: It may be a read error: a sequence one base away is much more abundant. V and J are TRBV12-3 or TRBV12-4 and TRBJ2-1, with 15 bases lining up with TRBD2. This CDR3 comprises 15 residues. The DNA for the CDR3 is TGTACCAGCAGCGGACTAGCGGGAGGGCCGCGACTCAAGTTCTTC. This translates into CTSSGLAGGPRLKFF.

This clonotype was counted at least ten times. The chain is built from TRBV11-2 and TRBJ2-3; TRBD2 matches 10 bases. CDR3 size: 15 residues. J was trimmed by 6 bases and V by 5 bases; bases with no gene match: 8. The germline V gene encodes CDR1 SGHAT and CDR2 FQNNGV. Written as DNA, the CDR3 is TGTGCCAGCAGCCCCCTAGCGGGAGTTGGCGATACGCAGTATTTT. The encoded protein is CASSPLAGVGDTQYF.

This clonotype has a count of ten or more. CDR3 in amino acids: CASSSTNNNEQFF. The CDR3 bases are TGTGCCAGCAGCTCCACCAATAACAATGAGCAGTTCTTC. This chain links TRBV7-3 with TRBJ2-1; no reliable D call. V lost 4 bases and J 5 bases, leaving 9 bases between the germline ends. Germline CDR1 reads SGHTA; CDR2 reads FQGTGA. The CDR3 has 13 residues.

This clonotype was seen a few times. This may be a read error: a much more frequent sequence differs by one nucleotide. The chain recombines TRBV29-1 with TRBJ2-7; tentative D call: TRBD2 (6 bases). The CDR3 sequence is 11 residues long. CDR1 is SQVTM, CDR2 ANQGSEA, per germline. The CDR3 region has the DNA TGCAGCGCCGGGGAGGCCTACGAGCAGCACTTC. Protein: CSAGEAYEQHF.

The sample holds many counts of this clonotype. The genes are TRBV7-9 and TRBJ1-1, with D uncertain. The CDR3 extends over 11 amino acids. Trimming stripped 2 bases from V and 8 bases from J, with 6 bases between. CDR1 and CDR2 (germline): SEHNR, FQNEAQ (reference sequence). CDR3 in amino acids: CASSLSREAFF. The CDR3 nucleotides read TGTGCCAGCAGCTTATCGCGAGAAGCTTTCTTT.